Each of the 23 T cell receptor beta chains below was sequenced from the same sample in a study of cytomegalovirus exposure and HLA in healthy donors. The study ran its PCR with 60 Vbeta and 13 Jbeta primers. The assay was immunoSEQ multiplex PCR, and TCRdb's table has in-frame clones only and misses some. This table has 100,000 to 150,000 clones, 83% appearing once. The material sequenced was PBMCs. The receptors were gathered from a man aged 18-30 years in good health and CMV-seropositive.

J is TRBJ2-3 and V is TRBV18; D unresolved. Germline assignment: CDR1 KGHSH and CDR2 LQKENI. The length of the CDR3 is 15 residues. Trimming left V 1 base short and J 4 bases short, with 12 bases between. CDR3 protein: CASSPLAFSPDTQYF. Here the CDR3 DNA reads TGTGCCAGCTCACCACTAGCCTTTTCGCCAGATACGCAGTATTTT.

V usage is TRBV7-6 and J usage is TRBJ2-5; TRBD1 agrees at 8 bases. CDR3 size: 13 residues. Germline CDR1 and CDR2: SGHVS and FNYEAQ. The V and J ends lost 5 bases and 5 bases, in that order; junction bases with no gene match: 4. The CDR3 DNA follows: TGTGCCAGCAGCCCCTGGACAGGGGAGACCCAGTACTTC. Amino acids: CASSPWTGETQYF.

V usage is TRBV7-6 and J usage is TRBJ2-1; TRBD2 agrees at 15 bases. The junction had 11 bases not matched to a gene; V was cut back by 5 bases and J by 3 bases. CDR1 is SGHVS, CDR2 FNYEAQ, per germline. The CDR3 has 19 amino acids. The CDR3 reads CASSTGGLAGGLNYNEQFF. The CDR3 nucleotides are TGTGCCAGCAGCACAGGGGGACTAGCGGGGGGACTAAACTACAATGAGCAGTTCTTC.

This rearrangement joins TRBV5-6 to TRBJ2-1; 9 nucleotides align to TRBD2. Germline CDR1 SGHDT, CDR2 YYEEEE. This CDR3 spans 16 amino acids. Unmatched junction bases numbered 8, after V lost 0 bases and J lost 7 bases. In DNA form, the CDR3 reads TGTGCCAGCAGCTTGGGCCTTAGCGGGGGCGGGAATGAGCAGTTCTTC. Protein product: CASSLGLSGGGNEQFF.

The chain joins TRBV6-5 to TRBJ2-7; D perhaps matches TRBD2 (5 bases). CDR3 length: 11 amino acids. Deletions cut 6 bases from V and 8 bases from J, with 11 bases between. The germline CDR1 and CDR2 sequences are MNHEY and SVGAGI. The CDR3 loop reads CASSSASQQYF. Written as DNA, the CDR3 is TGTGCCAGCAGCTCCGCTAGCCAGCAGTACTTC.

The chain combines TRBV6-5 with TRBJ1-2; no clear D. The V end lost 5 bases, the J end lost 12 bases, and 10 bases lay between the germline ends. Germline CDR1 MNHEY, CDR2 SVGAGI. The CDR3 spans 10 residues. CDR3 sequence reads: CASSHPTDTF. The CDR3 DNA sequence: TGTGCCAGCAGTCACCCAACGGACACCTTC.

The J gene is TRBJ2-3, the V gene TRBV7-8, with D possibly TRBD2 on 6 matching bases. Between the trimmed V and J ends, which lost 4 bases and 4 bases, there was a span of 6 bases. CDR3 length equals 12 residues. The germline gives CDR1 SGHVS, CDR2 FQNEAQ. CDR3 region: CASSSGADTQYF. The DNA for the CDR3 is TGTGCCAGCAGCTCGGGGGCAGATACGCAGTATTTT.

This rearrangement joins TRBV28 to TRBJ2-7; D remains unclear. The V gene lost 3 bases and the J gene lost 3 bases, with 12 bases spanning the gap. CDR3 length: 14 residues. Germline CDR1 is MDHEN and CDR2 is SYDVKM. CDR3 sequence: CASSFVNQLYEQYF. The CDR3 DNA is TGTGCCAGCAGTTTTGTCAACCAACTCTACGAGCAGTACTTC.

This clone was seen more than once but under ten times. The rearrangement links TRBV15 to TRBJ1-6; D uncertain. The CDR3 runs 14 residues. Germline CDR1 LNHNV, CDR2 YYDKDF (reference sequence). V dropped 4 bases and J dropped 6 bases, with 10 bases sitting between them. This chain's CDR3 is CATSTEQPNSPLHF. Here the CDR3 DNA reads TGTGCCACCAGCACCGAACAACCTAATTCACCCCTCCACTTT.

The V and J genes are TRBV2 and TRBJ1-1; tentatively, D is TRBD1 (5 bases). V was shortened by 1 base and J by 0 bases, with 15 bases between the two germline ends. Germline CDR1 reads SNHLY; CDR2 reads FYNNEI. CDR3 length: 17 residues. The CDR3 reads CASSEGGDRSMNTEAFF. In nucleotides, the CDR3 is TGTGCCAGCAGTGAAGGAGGCGACAGATCCATGAACACTGAAGCTTTCTTT.

This clone was seen only once. The rearrangement links TRBV14 to TRBJ2-1, with TRBD2 matching over 11 bases. V lost 2 bases, J lost 7 bases, and 7 bases stayed unmatched. Germline V gives CDR1 SGHDN, CDR2 FVKESK. CDR3 size: 16 residues. Written as DNA, the CDR3 is TGTGCCAGCAGCCAACTATACACTAGCGGGGGAAATGAGCAGTTCTTC. This gives the protein CASSQLYTSGGNEQFF.

The table lists this clone with a few counts. The chain recombines TRBV4-1 with TRBJ1-1; D uncertain. The V and J ends lost 3 bases and 0 bases respectively, with 8 bases between them. From germline, CDR1 is MGHRA and CDR2 YSYEKL. CDR3 length equals 14 residues. CDR3: CASSQQELNTEAFF. The CDR3 DNA reads TGCGCCAGCAGCCAGCAGGAATTGAACACTGAAGCTTTCTTT.

The CDR3 sequence: CASSRDRVMAEAFF. DNA of the CDR3: TGTGCCAGCAGCAGGGACAGGGTTATGGCTGAAGCTTTCTTT. The chain carries TRBV6-1 and TRBJ1-1; 9 nucleotides align to TRBD1. CDR3 length: 14 amino acids. Trimming cost V 6 bases and J 6 bases; bases outside gene matches: 8. Germline CDR1 is MNHNS and CDR2 is SASEGT.

The chain uses TRBV4-2 and TRBJ2-1; D gene unclear. Germline CDR1 LGHNA, CDR2 YNFKEQ. CDR3 length equals 13 residues. Deletions cut 4 bases from V and 12 bases from J, with 16 bases between. The CDR3 sequence: CASSPPSPTGQFF. The CDR3 DNA sequence: TGTGCCAGCAGCCCTCCGAGCCCCACGGGGCAGTTCTTC.

This clone was counted a single time. The chain combines TRBV19 with TRBJ2-3; 12 bases are a match to TRBD2. V lost 10 bases, J lost 0 bases, and 8 bases stayed unmatched. CDR1 LNHDA and CDR2 SQIVND come from the germline V gene (reference sequence). The CDR3 sequence is 16 residues long. CDR3: CATTTSGGPSTDTQYF. DNA for the CDR3: TGTGCCACCACGACTAGCGGGGGCCCTAGCACAGATACGCAGTATTTT.

This chain joins TRBV30 and TRBJ1-2; D may be TRBD1 (5 bases). V was cut by 2 bases and J by 4 bases, with 8 bases left in between. Looked up from germline, CDR1 is GTSNPN and CDR2 is SVGIG (reference sequence). The CDR3 is made up of 12 amino acids. The DNA for the CDR3 is TGTGCCTGGAGTCCAGGGATCTATGGCTACACCTTC. Protein: CAWSPGIYGYTF.

The J gene is TRBJ1-1, the V gene TRBV19, with TRBD1 identical over 8 bases. This CDR3 spans 15 amino acids. Germline V gene lookup returns CDR1 LNHDA and CDR2 SQIVND (reference sequence). With V trimmed by 6 bases and J by 0 bases, 6 bases remained unmatched. This CDR3 reads CASRKDREVNTEAFF. CDR3 nucleotides: TGTGCCAGTAGGAAGGACAGGGAGGTGAACACTGAAGCTTTCTTT.

The chain links TRBV21-1 to TRBJ2-7; the table's D call, TRBD1, has no DNA check behind it. TRBV21-1 is reported as a pseudogene. This CDR3 has 11 amino acids. The CDR3 sequence is CDQGATYEQYF. CDR3 DNA: TGTGATCAGGGGGCGACCTACGAGCAGTACTTC.

Only one count was recorded for this clone. This chain uses TRBV5-1 with TRBJ2-5, with 7 bases that match TRBD1. The V gene end was trimmed by 2 bases and the J gene end by 3 bases; junction bases not matched to a gene: 4. This CDR3 is 14 amino acids long. Germline CDR1 reads SGHRS; CDR2 reads YFSETQ. CDR3 sequence (DNA): TGCGCCAGCAGCTTTGGACAGGAAAAAGAGACCCAGTACTTC. Amino acid sequence: CASSFGQEKETQYF.

The chain is built from TRBV30 and TRBJ1-4, with TRBD1 matching over 9 bases. Germline-derived CDR1 and CDR2 are GTSNPN and SVGIG (reference sequence). The CDR3 is 15 amino acids. CDR3 sequence (DNA): TGTGCTCTGGACAGGGGAGGACCCGGGAATGAAAAACTGTTTTTT. It translates to CALDRGGPGNEKLFF. The variable domain in full, with the rest retrieved from reference TRBV30 and TRBJ1-4, is SQTIHQWPATLVQPVGSPLSLECTVEGTSNPNLYWYRQAAGRGLQLLFYSVGIGQISSEVPQNLSASRPQDRQFILSSKKLLLSDSGFYLCALDRGGPGNEKLFFGSGTQLSVL.

This clone appeared a few times. The rearrangement uses TRBV5-6 and TRBJ2-4; D remains ambiguous. Trimming cost V 4 bases and J 3 bases, with 8 bases left between them. Germline loops: CDR1 SGHDT, CDR2 YYEEEE. The CDR3 spans 13 residues. The CDR3 sequence is CASSLPYKNIQYF. In DNA form, the CDR3 reads TGTGCCAGCAGCCTCCCCTACAAAAACATTCAGTACTTC. Using reference TRBV5-6 and TRBJ2-4 for the parts outside the CDR3, the full variable domain is DAGVTQSPTHLIKTRGQQVTLRCSPKSGHDTVSWYQQALGQGPQFIFQYYEEEERQRGNFPDRFSGHQFPNYSSELNVNALLLGDSALYLCASSLPYKNIQYFGAGTRLSVL.

The chain couples TRBV10-1 to TRBJ2-2; TRBD2 agrees at 7 bases. The CDR3 spans 16 residues. The germline CDR1 and CDR2 sequences are WNHNN and SYGVQD (reference sequence). Trimming removed 0 bases from V and 4 bases from J; junction bases left unmatched: 5. The CDR3 bases are TGCGCCAGCAGTGAGTCAGGGACTACGGGCACCGGGGAGCTGTTTTTT. Protein product: CASSESGTTGTGELFF.

The chain uses TRBV19 and TRBJ1-6; the match to TRBD1 covers 8 bases. There are 15 residues in the CDR3. V shed 4 bases, J shed 9 bases, and the junction held 8 bases outside the gene matches. Looked up from germline, CDR1 is LNHDA and CDR2 is SQIVND (reference sequence). The CDR3 DNA is TGTGCCAGTAGTACTTCGGGACAGGTTTTTTCACCCCTCCACTTT. This gives the protein CASSTSGQVFSPLHF.